This TCR beta chain derives from a study of T cell responses to AZD1222 COVID-19 vaccine. Whole-study results and caveats: Variant regions that are unmutated are reportedly the target of nearly half of spike-specific TCRs.

In its sample, this clone was seen a few times. The antigen is unknown. TCRdb's table, derived via immunoSEQ multiplex PCR, lists solely in-frame clones and lacks some. The sample shows some 100,000 clones, about 89% of them seen only once. V lost 1 base, J lost 7 bases, and 4 bases lay in between. Germline CDR1 GTSNPN, CDR2 SVGIG (reference sequence). The CDR3 runs to 11 residues. Recipients boosted at about 4 weeks or about 12 weeks are pooled. Sample: peripheral blood, taken 28 days after the second AZD1222 dose. The TCR comes from an adult who received the AZD1222 COVID-19 vaccine. V usage is TRBV30 and J usage is TRBJ2-2; no definite D call. The CDR3 here is CAWSGGGELFF. CDR3 in DNA: TGTGCCTGGAGTGGAGGCGGGGAGCTGTTTTTT.